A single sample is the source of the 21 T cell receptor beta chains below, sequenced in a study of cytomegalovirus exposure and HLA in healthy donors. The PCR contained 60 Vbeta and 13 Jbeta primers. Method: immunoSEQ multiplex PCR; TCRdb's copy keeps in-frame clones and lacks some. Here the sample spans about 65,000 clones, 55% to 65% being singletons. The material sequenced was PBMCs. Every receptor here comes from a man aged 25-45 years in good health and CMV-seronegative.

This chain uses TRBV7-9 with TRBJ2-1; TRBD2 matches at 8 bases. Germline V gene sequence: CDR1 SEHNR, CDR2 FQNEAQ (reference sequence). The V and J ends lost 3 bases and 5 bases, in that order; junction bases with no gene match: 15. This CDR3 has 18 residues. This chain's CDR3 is CASSFEGRSGGLHNEQFF. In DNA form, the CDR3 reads TGTGCCAGCAGCTTCGAGGGTCGAAGCGGGGGCCTTCACAATGAGCAGTTCTTC. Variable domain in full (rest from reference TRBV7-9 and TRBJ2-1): DTGVSQNPRHKITKRGQNVTFRCDPISEHNRLYWYRQTLGQGPEFLTYFQNEAQLEKSRLLSDRFSAERPKGSFSTLEIQRTEQGDSAMYLCASSFEGRSGGLHNEQFFGPGTRLTVL.

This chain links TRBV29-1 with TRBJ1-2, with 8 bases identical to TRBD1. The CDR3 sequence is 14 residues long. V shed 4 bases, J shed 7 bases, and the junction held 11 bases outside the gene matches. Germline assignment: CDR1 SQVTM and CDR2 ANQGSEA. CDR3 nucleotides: TGCAGCGTTGGACAGACAGGGGCCAAGAGTGGCTACACCTTC. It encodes CSVGQTGAKSGYTF.

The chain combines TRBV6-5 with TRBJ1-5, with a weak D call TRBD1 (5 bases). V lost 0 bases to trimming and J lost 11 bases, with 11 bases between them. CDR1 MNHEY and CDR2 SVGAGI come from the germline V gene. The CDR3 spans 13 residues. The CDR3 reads CASSYSGGGTQHF. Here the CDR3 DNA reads TGTGCCAGCAGTTACTCTGGTGGGGGGACCCAGCATTTT.

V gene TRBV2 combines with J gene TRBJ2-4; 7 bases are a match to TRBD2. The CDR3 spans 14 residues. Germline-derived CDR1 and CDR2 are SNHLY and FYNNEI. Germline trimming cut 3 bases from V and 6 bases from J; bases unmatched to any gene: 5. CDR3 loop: CASSEQTSSNIQYF. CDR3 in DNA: TGTGCCAGCAGTGAGCAGACTAGCTCAAACATTCAGTACTTC.

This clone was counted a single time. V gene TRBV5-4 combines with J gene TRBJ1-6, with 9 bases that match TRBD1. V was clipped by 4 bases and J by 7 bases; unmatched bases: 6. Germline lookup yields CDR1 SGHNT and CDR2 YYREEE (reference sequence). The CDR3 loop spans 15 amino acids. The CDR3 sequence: CASSTRTGANSPLHF. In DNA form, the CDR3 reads TGTGCCAGCAGCACCCGGACAGGGGCCAATTCACCCCTCCACTTT.

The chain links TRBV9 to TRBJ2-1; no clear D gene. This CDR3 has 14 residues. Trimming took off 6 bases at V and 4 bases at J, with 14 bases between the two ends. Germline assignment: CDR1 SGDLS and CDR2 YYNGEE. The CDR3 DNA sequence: TGTGCCAGCACCAGCCAACTACATTACAATGAGCAGTTCTTC. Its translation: CASTSQLHYNEQFF.

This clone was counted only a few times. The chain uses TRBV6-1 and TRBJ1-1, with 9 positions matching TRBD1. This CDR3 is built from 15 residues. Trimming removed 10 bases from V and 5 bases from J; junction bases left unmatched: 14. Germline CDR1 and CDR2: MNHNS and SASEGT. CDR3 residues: CATFQYRGLQTEAFF. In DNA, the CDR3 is TGTGCCACCTTTCAATACAGGGGGCTACAAACTGAAGCTTTCTTT.

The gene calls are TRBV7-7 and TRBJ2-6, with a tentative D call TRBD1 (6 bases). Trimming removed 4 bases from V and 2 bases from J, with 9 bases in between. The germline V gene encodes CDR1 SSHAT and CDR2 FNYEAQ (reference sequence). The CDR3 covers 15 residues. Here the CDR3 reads CASSSGVAGANVLTF. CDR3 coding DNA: TGTGCCAGCAGCTCAGGGGTCGCTGGGGCCAACGTCCTGACTTTC. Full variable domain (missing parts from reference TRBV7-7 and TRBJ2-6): GAGVSQSPRYKVTKRGQDVTLRCDPISSHATLYWYQQALGQGPEFLTYFNYEAQPDKSGLPSDRFSAERPEGSISTLTIQRTEQRDSAMYRCASSSGVAGANVLTFGAGSRLTVL.

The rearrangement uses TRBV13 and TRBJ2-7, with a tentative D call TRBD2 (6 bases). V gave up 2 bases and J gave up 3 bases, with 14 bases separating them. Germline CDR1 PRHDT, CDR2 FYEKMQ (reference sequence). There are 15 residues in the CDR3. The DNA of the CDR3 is TGTGCCAGCAGCTTATGGGCCGGGGGTCTCTACGAGCAGTACTTC. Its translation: CASSLWAGGLYEQYF. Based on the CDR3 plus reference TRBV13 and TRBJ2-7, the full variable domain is AAGVIQSPRHLIKEKRETATLKCYPIPRHDTVYWYQQGPGQDPQFLISFYEKMQSDKGSIPDRFSAQQFSDYHSELNMSSLELGDSALYFCASSLWAGGLYEQYFGPGTRLTVT.

CDR3: CASSLGREDTGELFF. The CDR3 nucleotides read TGTGCCAGCAGCTTAGGGAGGGAGGACACCGGGGAGCTGTTTTTT. The genes are TRBV7-7 and TRBJ2-2, with D tentatively TRBD2 (6 bases). This CDR3 contains 15 residues. Germline V CDR1 and CDR2: SSHAT, FNYEAQ (reference sequence). V dropped 1 base and J dropped 3 bases, with 9 bases sitting between them.

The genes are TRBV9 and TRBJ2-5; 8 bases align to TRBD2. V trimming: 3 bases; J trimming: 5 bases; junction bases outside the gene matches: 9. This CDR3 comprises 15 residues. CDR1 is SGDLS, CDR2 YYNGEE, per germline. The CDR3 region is CASSASGGGGETQYF. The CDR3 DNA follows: TGTGCCAGCAGCGCCTCCGGGGGGGGTGGGGAGACCCAGTACTTC.

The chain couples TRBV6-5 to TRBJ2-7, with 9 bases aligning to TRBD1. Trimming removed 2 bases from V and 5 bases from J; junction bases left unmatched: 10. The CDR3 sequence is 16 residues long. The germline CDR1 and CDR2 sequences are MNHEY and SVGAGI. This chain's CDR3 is CASSYDTGGSGNEQYF. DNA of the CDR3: TGTGCCAGCAGTTACGACACAGGGGGCAGTGGAAACGAGCAGTACTTC.

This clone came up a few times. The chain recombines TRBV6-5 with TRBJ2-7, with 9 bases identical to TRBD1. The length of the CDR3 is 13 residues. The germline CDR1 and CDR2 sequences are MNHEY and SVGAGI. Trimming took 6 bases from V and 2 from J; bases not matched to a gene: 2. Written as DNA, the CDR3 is TGTGCCAGCAGGCGGACAGGGGCCTACGAGCAGTACTTC. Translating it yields CASRRTGAYEQYF.

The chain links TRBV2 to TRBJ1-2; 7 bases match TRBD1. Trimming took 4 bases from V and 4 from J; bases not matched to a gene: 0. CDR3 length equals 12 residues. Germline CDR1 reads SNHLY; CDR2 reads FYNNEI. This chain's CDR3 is CASSGDSYGYTF. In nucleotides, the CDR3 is TGTGCCAGCAGTGGGGACAGCTATGGCTACACCTTC.

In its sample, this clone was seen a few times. CDR3 DNA: TGTGCCAGCAGCTTAGCGGGACTAGCGGGGGAAGAGACCCAGTACTTC. It yields the protein CASSLAGLAGEETQYF. The chain carries TRBV7-2 and TRBJ2-5; TRBD2 matches at 14 bases. Germline assignment: CDR1 SGHTA and CDR2 FQGNSA. Losses at the gene ends were 0 bases for V and 3 bases for J; bases not matched to a gene: 0. The CDR3 has 16 residues.

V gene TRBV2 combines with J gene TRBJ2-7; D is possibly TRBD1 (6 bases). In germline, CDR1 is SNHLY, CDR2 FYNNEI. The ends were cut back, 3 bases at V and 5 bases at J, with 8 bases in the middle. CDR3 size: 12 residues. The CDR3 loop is CASSDGGHEQYF. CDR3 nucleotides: TGTGCCAGCAGTGATGGGGGCCACGAGCAGTACTTC. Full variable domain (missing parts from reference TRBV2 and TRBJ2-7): EPEVTQTPSHQVTQMGQEVILRCVPISNHLYFYWYRQILGQKVEFLVSFYNNEISEKSEIFDDQFSVERPDGSNFTLKIRSTKLEDSAMYFCASSDGGHEQYFGPGTRLTVT.

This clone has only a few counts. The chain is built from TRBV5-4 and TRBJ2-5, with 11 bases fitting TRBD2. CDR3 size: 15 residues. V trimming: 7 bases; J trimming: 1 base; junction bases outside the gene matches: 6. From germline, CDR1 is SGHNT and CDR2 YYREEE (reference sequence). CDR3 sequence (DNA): TGTGCCAGCCAACGGGGACTAGCGGCCCAAGAGACCCAGTACTTC. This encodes CASQRGLAAQETQYF.

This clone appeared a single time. The CDR3 DNA reads as TGTGCCAGCAGCTTAGACGGCAGGGTATCCTATGGCTACACCTTC. This translates into CASSLDGRVSYGYTF. The chain recombines TRBV7-9 with TRBJ1-2; D might be TRBD1 (5 bases). CDR3 size: 15 residues. V was shortened by 1 base and J by 4 bases, with 13 bases between the two germline ends. Germline assignment: CDR1 SEHNR and CDR2 FQNEAQ (reference sequence). The full variable domain, in which reference TRBV7-9 and TRBJ1-2 provide the parts outside the CDR3, is DTGVSQNPRHKITKRGQNVTFRCDPISEHNRLYWYRQTLGQGPEFLTYFQNEAQLEKSRLLSDRFSAERPKGSFSTLEIQRTEQGDSAMYLCASSLDGRVSYGYTFGSGTRLTVV.

CDR3 region: CASKELGGWTEAFF. The CDR3 DNA sequence: TGTGCCAGCAAAGAGCTAGGGGGATGGACTGAAGCTTTCTTT. V usage is TRBV6-1 and J usage is TRBJ1-1; D might be TRBD1 (6 bases). Trimming shortened V by 7 bases and J by 5 bases, and 17 bases separated the two germline ends. Germline V gene lookup returns CDR1 MNHNS and CDR2 SASEGT. The CDR3 totals 14 residues.

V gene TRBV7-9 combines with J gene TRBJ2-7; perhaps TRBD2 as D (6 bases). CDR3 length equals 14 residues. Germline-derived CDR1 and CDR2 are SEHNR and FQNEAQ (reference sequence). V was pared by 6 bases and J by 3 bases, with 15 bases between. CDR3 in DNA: TGTGCCAGCAGTCCGCGGGACCGATACTACGAGCAGTACTTC. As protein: CASSPRDRYYEQYF.

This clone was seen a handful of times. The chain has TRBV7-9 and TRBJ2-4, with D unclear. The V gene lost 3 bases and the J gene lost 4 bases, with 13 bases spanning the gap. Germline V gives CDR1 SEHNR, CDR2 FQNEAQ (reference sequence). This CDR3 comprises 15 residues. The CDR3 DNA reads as TGTGCCAGCAGCTTCGGGTCCAGTGCAAAAAACATTCAGTACTTC. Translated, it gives CASSFGSSAKNIQYF.